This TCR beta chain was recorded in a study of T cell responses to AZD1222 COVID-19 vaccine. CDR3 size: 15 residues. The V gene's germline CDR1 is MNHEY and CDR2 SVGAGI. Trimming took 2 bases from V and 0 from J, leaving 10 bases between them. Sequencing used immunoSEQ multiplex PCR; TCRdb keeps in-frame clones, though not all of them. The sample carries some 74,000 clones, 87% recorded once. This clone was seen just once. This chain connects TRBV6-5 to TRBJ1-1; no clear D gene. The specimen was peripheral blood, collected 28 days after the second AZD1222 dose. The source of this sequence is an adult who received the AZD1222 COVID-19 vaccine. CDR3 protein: CASSYEAALNTEAFF. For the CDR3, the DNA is TGTGCCAGCAGTTACGAGGCGGCTTTGAACACTGAAGCTTTCTTT.